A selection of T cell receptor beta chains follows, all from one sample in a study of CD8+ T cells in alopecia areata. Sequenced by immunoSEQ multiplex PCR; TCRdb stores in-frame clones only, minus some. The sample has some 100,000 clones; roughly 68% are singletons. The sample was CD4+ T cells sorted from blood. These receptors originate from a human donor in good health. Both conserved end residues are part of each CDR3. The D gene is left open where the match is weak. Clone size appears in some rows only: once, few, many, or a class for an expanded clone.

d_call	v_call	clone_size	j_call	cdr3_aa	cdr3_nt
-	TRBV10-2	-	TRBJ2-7	CASAVAGYEQYF	TGCGCCAGCGCCGTCGCTGGGTACGAGCAGTACTTC
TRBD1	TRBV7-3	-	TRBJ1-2	CASSLPDRENGYTF	TGTGCCAGCAGCTTACCGGACAGGGAGAATGGCTACACCTTC
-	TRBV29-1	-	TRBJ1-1	CSTTTGVTEAFF	TGCAGCACTACGACGGGGGTAACTGAAGCTTTCTTT
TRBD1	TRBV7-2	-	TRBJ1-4	CASSTRTGVNEKLFF	TGTGCCAGCAGCACCCGGACAGGGGTCAATGAAAAACTGTTTTTT
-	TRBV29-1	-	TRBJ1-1	CSAQVGSTEAFF	TGCAGCGCACAGGTGGGTTCGACTGAAGCTTTCTTT
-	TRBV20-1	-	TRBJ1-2	CSARIGYGYTF	TGCAGTGCTAGGATAGGCTATGGCTACACCTTC
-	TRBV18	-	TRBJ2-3	CASSPGGRVPDTQYF	TGTGCCAGCTCACCCGGAGGTAGGGTACCAGATACGCAGTATTTT
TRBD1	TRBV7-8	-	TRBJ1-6	CASSFGTGGLGPLHF	TGTGCCAGCAGCTTCGGGACAGGGGGCCTGGGACCCCTCCACTTT
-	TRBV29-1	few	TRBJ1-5	CSPDPFWPQHF	TGCAGCCCAGACCCCTTCTGGCCCCAGCATTTT
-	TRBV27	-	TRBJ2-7	CASQNRATYEQYF	TGTGCCAGCCAAAACAGGGCGACCTACGAGCAGTACTTC
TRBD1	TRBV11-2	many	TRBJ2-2	CASSPRGSRNTGELFF	TGTGCCAGCAGCCCCAGGGGGAGCCGAAACACCGGGGAGCTGTTTTTT
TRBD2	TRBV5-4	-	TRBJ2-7	CASSDLAGGRREQYF	TGTGCCAGCAGCGACTTAGCGGGGGGGCGGCGTGAGCAGTACTTC
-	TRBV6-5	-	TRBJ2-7	CASGNTGQQYF	TGTGCCAGCGGGAACACGGGCCAGCAGTACTTC
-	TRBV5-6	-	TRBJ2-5	CASSEISDRDGQETQYF	TGTGCCAGCAGCGAGATCAGTGACCGGGACGGCCAAGAGACCCAGTACTTC
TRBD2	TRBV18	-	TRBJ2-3	CASSHGLAGASVSLTDTQYF	TGTGCCAGCTCCCACGGACTAGCGGGGGCTTCGGTTTCCCTCACAGATACGCAGTATTTT
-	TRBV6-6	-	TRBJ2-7	CASRHRDSYEQYF	TGTGCCAGCAGGCACCGGGACTCCTACGAGCAGTACTTC
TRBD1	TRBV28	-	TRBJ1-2	CASSLSQGAKRGYTF	TGTGCCAGCAGTTTATCCCAGGGGGCGAAACGGGGCTACACCTTC
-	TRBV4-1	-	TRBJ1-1	CASSQGGNWNTEAFF	TGCGCCAGCAGCCAAGGAGGGAACTGGAACACTGAAGCTTTCTTT